A selection of T cell receptor beta chains follows, all from one sample in a study of T cells in localized non-small cell lung cancer. Assay used: immunoSEQ multiplex PCR; TCRdb lists only in-frame clones, some missing. Of about 91,000 clones in the sample, about 91% were seen once. Sequenced here: peripheral blood, sampled before any cancer treatment. Receptor source: a man between 40 and 70 years old with stage I squamous cell lung carcinoma. Each CDR3 is given without its conserved first and last residue. Each record gives: J gene, V gene, CDR3 protein.

TRBJ2-5 | TRBV7-2 | ASSFLEETQY
TRBJ2-4 | TRBV7-8 | ASSTNEPRPGGIQY
TRBJ1-1 | TRBV2 | ASGGQGLSSTEAF
TRBJ2-5 | TRBV7-9 | ASSDLRTDDTQY
TRBJ1-1 | TRBV7-9 | ASSFEMGTEAF
TRBJ1-2 | TRBV5-5 | ASSPWGNQGYT
TRBJ1-6 | TRBV25-1 | ASSSRGTGLSPLH
TRBJ2-3 | TRBV5-1 | ASSTDGRGGTDTQY
TRBJ2-6 | TRBV7-9 | ASSSQGAGANVLT
TRBJ1-3 | TRBV7-2 | ASSLGPGQGRNTIY
TRBJ1-5 | TRBV6-6 | ASSYSGAENQPQH
TRBJ1-2 | TRBV7-9 | ASSFGRQGGGYT
TRBJ2-6 | TRBV29-1 | SVGDRRSGANVLT
TRBJ2-7 | TRBV5-1 | ASSLGGQGADEQY
TRBJ2-7 | TRBV5-1 | ASTPGSNSGEQY
TRBJ1-5 | TRBV2 | ASSSSQAGYQPQH
TRBJ2-7 | TRBV18 | ASSSGTGTPYEQY
TRBJ2-3 | TRBV7-8 | ASSLGTGLQPDTQY
TRBJ2-7 | TRBV7-2 | ASSTTGLHEQY
TRBJ2-1 | TRBV5-5 | ASSFRSTGGPLGNEQF
TRBJ2-2 | TRBV10-3 | AISATGGPNTGELF
TRBJ1-2 | TRBV5-6 | ASSLSLLGGYT
TRBJ1-5 | TRBV5-8 | ASSGQGAVNQPQH
TRBJ1-1 | TRBV5-1 | ASSLQNTEAF
TRBJ2-7 | TRBV18 | ASSPNTATVSYEQY
TRBJ1-2 | TRBV5-6 | ASSWRRNYGYT